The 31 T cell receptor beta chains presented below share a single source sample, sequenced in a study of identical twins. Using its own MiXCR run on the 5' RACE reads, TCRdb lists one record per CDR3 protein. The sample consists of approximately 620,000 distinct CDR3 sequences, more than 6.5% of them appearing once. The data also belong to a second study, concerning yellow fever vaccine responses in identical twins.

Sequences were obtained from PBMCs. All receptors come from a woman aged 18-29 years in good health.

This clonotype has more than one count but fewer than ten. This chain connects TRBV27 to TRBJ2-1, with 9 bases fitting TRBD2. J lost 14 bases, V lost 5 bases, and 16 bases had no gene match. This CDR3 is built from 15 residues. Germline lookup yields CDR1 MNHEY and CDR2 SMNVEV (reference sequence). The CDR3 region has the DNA TGTGCCAGCAGTCCCCTAGGCGGGGGGGAAATAGGAGAGTTCTTC. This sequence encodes CASSPLGGGEIGEFF.

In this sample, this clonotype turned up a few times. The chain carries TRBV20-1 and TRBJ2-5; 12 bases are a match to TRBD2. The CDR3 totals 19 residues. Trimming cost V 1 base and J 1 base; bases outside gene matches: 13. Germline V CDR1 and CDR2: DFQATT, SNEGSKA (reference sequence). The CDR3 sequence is CSARAQLSSGRASQETQYF. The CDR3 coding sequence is TGCAGTGCTAGAGCGCAACTGTCTAGCGGGAGGGCGAGCCAAGAGACCCAGTACTTC.

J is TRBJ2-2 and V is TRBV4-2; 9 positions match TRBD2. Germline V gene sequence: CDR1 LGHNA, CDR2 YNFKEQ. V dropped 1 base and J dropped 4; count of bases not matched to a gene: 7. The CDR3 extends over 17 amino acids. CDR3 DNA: TGTGCCAGCAGCCAAGGGAAGCGGGGGGTCGGCACCGGGGAGCTGTTTTTT. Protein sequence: CASSQGKRGVGTGELFF.

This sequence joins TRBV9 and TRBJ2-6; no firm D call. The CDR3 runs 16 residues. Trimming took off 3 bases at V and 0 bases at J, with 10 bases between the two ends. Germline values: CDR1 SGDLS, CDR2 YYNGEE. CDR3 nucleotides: TGTGCCAGCAGCGAGTCCCGGAACTCTGGGGCCAACGTCCTGACTTTC. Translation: CASSESRNSGANVLTF.

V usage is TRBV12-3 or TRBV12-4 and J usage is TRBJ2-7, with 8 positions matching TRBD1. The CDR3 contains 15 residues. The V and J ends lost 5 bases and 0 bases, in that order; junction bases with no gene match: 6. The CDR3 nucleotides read TGTGCCAGCAGTACCTGGGACAGGAGCTCCTACGAGCAGTACTTC. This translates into CASSTWDRSSYEQYF.

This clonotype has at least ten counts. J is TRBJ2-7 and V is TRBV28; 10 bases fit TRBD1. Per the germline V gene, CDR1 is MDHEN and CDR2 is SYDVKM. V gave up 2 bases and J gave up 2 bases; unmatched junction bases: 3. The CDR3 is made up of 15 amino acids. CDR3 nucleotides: TGTGCCAGCAGTTTAGAGGGGACAGGGGCCTACGAGCAGTACTTC. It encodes CASSLEGTGAYEQYF.

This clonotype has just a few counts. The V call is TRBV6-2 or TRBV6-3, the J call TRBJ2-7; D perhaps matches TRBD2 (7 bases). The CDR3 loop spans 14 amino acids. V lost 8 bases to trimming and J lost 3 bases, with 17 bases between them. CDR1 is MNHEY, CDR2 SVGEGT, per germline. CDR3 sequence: CASLERGQYYEQYF. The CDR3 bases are TGTGCCAGCCTCGAGCGGGGACAATACTACGAGCAGTACTTC.

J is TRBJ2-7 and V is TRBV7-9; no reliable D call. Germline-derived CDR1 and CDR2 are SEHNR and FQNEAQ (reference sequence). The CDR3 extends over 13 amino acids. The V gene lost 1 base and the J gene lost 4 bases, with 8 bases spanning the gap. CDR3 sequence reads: CASSLGLEYEQYF. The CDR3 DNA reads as TGTGCCAGCAGCTTAGGACTCGAGTACGAGCAGTACTTC. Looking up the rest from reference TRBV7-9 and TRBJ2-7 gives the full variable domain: DTGVSQNPRHKITKRGQNVTFRCDPISEHNRLYWYRQTLGQGPEFLTYFQNEAQLEKSRLLSDRFSAERPKGSFSTLEIQRTEQGDSAMYLCASSLGLEYEQYFGPGTRLTVT.

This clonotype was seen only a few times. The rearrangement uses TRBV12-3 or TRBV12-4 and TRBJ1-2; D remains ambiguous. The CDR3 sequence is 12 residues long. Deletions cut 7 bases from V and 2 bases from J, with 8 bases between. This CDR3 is CASTQSNYGYTF. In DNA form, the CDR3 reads TGTGCCAGCACGCAGTCGAACTATGGCTACACCTTC.

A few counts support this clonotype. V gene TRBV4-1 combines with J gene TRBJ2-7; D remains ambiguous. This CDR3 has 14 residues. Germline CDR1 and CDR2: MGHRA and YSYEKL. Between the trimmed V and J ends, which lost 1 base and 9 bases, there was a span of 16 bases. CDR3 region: CASSQGQDAPGQYF. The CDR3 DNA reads TGCGCCAGCAGCCAAGGTCAGGATGCCCCTGGGCAGTACTTC.

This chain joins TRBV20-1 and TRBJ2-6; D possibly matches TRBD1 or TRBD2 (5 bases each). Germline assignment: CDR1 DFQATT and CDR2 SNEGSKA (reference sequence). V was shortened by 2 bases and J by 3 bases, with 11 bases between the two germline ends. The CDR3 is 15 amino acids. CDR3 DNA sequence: TGCAGTGCTAGATTCGGGGCAGGTGGGGCCAACGTCCTGACTTTC. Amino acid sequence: CSARFGAGGANVLTF.

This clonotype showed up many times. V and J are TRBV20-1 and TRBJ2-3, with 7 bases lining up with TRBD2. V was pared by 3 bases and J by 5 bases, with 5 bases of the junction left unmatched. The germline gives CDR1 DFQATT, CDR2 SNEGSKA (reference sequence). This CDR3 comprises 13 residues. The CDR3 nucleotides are TGCAGTGCTAGGGGGGGGGTCCAAGATACGCAGTATTTT. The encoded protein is CSARGGVQDTQYF.

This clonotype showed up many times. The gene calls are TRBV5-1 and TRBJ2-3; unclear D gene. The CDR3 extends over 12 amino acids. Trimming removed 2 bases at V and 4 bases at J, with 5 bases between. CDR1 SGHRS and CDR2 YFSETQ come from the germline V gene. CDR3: CASSFIADTQYF. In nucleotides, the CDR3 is TGCGCCAGCAGCTTCATCGCAGATACGCAGTATTTT.

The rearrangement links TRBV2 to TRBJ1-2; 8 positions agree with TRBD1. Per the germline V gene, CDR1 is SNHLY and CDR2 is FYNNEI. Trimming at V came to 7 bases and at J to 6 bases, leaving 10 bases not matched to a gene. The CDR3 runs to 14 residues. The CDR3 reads CASIPWETGDGYTF. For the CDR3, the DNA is TGTGCCAGCATCCCCTGGGAGACAGGGGATGGCTACACCTTC.

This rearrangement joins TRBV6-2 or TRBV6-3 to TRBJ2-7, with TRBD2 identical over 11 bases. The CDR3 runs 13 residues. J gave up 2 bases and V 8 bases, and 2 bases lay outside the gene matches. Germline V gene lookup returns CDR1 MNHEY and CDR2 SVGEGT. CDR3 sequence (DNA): TGTGCCAGCGGGACTAGCGGAACCTACGAGCAGTACTTC. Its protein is CASGTSGTYEQYF.

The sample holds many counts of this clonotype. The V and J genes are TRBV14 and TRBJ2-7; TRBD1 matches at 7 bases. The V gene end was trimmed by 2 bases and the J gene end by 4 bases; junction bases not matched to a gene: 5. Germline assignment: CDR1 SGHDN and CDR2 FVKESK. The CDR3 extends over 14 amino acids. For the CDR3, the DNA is TGTGCCAGCAGCCAATTCTCAGGGGGATACGAGCAGTACTTC. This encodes CASSQFSGGYEQYF. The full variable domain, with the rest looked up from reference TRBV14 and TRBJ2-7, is EAGVTQFPSHSVIEKGQTVTLRCDPISGHDNLYWYRRVMGKEIKFLLHFVKESKQDESGMPNNRFLAERTGGTYSTLKVQPAELEDSGVYFCASSQFSGGYEQYFGPGTRLTVT.

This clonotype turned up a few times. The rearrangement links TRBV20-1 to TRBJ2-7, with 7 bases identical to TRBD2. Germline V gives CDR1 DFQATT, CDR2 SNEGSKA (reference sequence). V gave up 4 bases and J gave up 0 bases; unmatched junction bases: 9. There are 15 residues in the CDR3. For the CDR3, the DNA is TGCAGTGCTAACCCTACTAGCGTCTTCTCCTACGAGCAGTACTTC. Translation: CSANPTSVFSYEQYF.

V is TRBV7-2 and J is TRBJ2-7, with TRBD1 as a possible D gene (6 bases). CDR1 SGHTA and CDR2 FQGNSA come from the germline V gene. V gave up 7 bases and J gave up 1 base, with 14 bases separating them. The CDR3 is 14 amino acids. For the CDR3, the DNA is TGTGCCAGCACCCATGTCGGGACATCCTACGAGCAGTACTTC. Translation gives CASTHVGTSYEQYF.

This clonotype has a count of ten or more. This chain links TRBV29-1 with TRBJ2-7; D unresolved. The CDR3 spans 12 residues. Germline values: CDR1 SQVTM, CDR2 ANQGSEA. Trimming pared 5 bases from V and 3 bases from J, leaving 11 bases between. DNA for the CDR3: TGCAGCGTTAAGACTGGGATCTACGAGCAGTACTTC. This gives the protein CSVKTGIYEQYF.

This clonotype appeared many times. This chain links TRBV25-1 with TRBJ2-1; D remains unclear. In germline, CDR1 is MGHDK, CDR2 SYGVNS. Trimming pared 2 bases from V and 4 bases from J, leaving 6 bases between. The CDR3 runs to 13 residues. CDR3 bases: TGTGCCAGCAGTGAAGGGCCGTACAATGAGCAGTTCTTC. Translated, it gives CASSEGPYNEQFF.

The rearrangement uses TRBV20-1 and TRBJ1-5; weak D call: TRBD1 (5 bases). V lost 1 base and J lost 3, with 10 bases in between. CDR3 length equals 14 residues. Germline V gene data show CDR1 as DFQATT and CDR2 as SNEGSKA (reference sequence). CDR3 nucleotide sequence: TGCAGTGCTAGAGTTAACAGGCCCAATCAGCCCCAGCATTTT. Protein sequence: CSARVNRPNQPQHF.

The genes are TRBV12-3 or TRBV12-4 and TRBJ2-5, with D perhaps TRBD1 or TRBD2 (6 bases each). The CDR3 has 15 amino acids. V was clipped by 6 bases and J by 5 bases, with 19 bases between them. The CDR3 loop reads CASSRRGRGGETQYF. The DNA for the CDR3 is TGTGCCAGCAGCCGAAGGGGACGAGGGGGGGAGACCCAGTACTTC.

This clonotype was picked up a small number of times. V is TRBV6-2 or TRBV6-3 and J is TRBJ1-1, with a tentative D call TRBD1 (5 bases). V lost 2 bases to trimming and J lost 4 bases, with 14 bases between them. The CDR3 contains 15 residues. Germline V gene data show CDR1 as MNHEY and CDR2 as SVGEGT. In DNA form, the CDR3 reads TGTGCCAGCAGTTACCGACGGGGCGGGGGCACTGAAGCTTTCTTT. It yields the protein CASSYRRGGGTEAFF.

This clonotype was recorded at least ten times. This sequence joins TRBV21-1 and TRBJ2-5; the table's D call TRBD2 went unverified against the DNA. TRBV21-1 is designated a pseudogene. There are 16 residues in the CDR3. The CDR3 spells CASSSIAGGPGETQYF. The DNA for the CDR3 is TGTGCCAGCAGCAGCATAGCGGGAGGGCCCGGAGAGACCCAGTACTTC.

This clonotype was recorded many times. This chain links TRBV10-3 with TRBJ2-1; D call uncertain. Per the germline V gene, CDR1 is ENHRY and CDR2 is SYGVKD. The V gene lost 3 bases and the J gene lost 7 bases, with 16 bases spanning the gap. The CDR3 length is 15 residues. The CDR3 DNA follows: TGTGCCATCAGTGAAAGTACGGGTACGCTAAATGAGCAGTTCTTC. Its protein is CAISESTGTLNEQFF.

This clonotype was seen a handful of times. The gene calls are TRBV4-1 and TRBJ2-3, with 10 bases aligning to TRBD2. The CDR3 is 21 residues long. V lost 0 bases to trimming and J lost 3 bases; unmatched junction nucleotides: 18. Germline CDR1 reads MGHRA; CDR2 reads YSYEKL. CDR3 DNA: TGCGCCAGCAGCCAAGATCTCGGTAGCGGGAGGTTAAAGTTTAGGACAGATACGCAGTATTTT. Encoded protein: CASSQDLGSGRLKFRTDTQYF.

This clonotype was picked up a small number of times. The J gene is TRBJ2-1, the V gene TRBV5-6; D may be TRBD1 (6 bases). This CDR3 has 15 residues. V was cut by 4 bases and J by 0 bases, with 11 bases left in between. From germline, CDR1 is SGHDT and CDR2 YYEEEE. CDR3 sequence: CASSRQAFSYNEQFF. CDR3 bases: TGTGCCAGCAGCCGACAGGCTTTCTCCTACAATGAGCAGTTCTTC.

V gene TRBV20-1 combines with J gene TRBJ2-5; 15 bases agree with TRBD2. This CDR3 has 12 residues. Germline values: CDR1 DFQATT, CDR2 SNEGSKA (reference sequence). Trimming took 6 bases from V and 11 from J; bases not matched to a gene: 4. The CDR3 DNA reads TGCAGTGCAACGGGACTAGCGGGAGGACAGTACTTC. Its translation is CSATGLAGGQYF.

CDR3 nucleotides: TGCAGCGTTGAAAGGGGTGTGAACACTGAAGCTTTCTTT. Its translation: CSVERGVNTEAFF. The gene calls are TRBV29-1 and TRBJ1-1; TRBD1 might be the D (5 bases). There are 13 residues in the CDR3. Germline CDR1 SQVTM, CDR2 ANQGSEA. V lost 2 bases to trimming and J lost 0 bases, with 7 bases between them.

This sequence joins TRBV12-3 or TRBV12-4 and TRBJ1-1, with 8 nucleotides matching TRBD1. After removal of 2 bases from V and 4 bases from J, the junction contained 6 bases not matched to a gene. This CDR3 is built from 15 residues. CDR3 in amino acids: CASSLLDREGTEAFF. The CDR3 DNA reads TGTGCCAGCAGTTTACTGGACAGGGAGGGCACTGAAGCTTTCTTT.

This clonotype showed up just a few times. Here the CDR3 reads CASSYTGGAHTGELFF. The DNA for the CDR3 is TGTGCCAGCAGTTATACAGGGGGCGCGCACACCGGGGAGCTGTTTTTT. The chain combines TRBV6-5 with TRBJ2-2; 9 nucleotides agree with TRBD1. The CDR3 is made up of 16 amino acids. The germline V gene has CDR1 MNHEY and CDR2 SVGAGI. The junction had 5 bases not matched to a gene; V was cut back by 3 bases and J by 3 bases.